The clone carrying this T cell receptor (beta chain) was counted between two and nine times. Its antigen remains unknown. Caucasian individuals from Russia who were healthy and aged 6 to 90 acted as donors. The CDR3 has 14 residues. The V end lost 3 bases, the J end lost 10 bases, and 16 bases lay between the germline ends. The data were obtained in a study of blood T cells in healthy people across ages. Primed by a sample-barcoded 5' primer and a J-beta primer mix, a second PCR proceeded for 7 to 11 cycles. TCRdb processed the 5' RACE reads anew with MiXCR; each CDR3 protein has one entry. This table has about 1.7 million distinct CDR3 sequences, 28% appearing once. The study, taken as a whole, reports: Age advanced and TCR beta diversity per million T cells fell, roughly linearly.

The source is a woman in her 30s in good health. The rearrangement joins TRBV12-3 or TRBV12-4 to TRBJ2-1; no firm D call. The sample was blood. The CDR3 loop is CASSFSWKWGEQFF. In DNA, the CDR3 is TGTGCCAGCAGTTTTAGTTGGAAATGGGGAGAGCAGTTCTTC.